The 16 T cell receptor beta chains listed next were all sequenced from one sample in a study of T cell repertoires in cytomegalovirus infection. Which antigens these TCRs recognize remains unknown. TCRdb reprocessed the reads via MiXCR and lists one record per CDR3 protein. The sample lists tens of thousands of distinct CDR3 sequences; under 20% were seen once. This specimen consisted of CD8+ T cells from cultured PBMCs, obtained from culture after CMV antigen stimulation. These receptors were obtained from a human donor in good health (CMV status not recorded). Some clones in this sample may be carry-over from other donors' samples.

This clonotype was seen a few times. The chain joins TRBV12-3 or TRBV12-4 to TRBJ2-7, with D perhaps TRBD1 (6 bases). Trimming shortened V by 6 bases and J by 2 bases, and 17 bases separated the two germline ends. The CDR3 length is 15 residues. The chain's CDR3 is CASRGAGTTTYEQYF. CDR3 bases: TGTGCCAGCAGGGGGGCCGGGACCACTACCTACGAGCAGTACTTC.

The rearrangement links TRBV20-1 to TRBJ2-1; TRBD1 agrees at 7 bases. Germline V gene sequence: CDR1 DFQATT, CDR2 SNEGSKA (reference sequence). V shed 3 bases and J 2 bases; nucleotides not matched to a gene: 1. The CDR3 spans 13 residues. Here the CDR3 DNA reads TGCAGTGCTAGTCAGGGGGCCTACAATGAGCAGTTCTTC. The encoded protein is CSASQGAYNEQFF.

Many counts were recorded for this clonotype. The rearrangement links TRBV7-2 to TRBJ1-4, with D possibly TRBD1 on 5 matching bases. CDR1 SGHTA and CDR2 FQGNSA come from the germline V gene. V lost 5 bases and J 2 bases, leaving 15 bases between the germline ends. This CDR3 is 16 amino acids long. The CDR3 is CASSPGRGITNEKLFF. The CDR3 DNA reads as TGTGCCAGCAGCCCCGGTCGGGGCATCACTAATGAAAAACTGTTTTTT.

The table lists this clonotype with a few counts. The chain employs TRBV4-3 and TRBJ2-7; 10 bases are shared with TRBD2. V shed 3 bases and J 2 bases; nucleotides not matched to a gene: 7. Looked up from germline, CDR1 is LGHNA and CDR2 is YSLEER. The CDR3 is made up of 16 amino acids. CDR3 region: CASSQTTGTSAYEQYF. Written as DNA, the CDR3 is TGCGCCAGCAGCCAGACTACCGGGACTAGCGCCTACGAGCAGTACTTC.

The chain is built from TRBV6-1 and TRBJ1-2, with D perhaps matching TRBD1 (5 bases). This CDR3 contains 11 residues. V shed 3 bases and J shed 6 bases, with 5 bases lying between them. From germline, CDR1 is MNHNS and CDR2 SASEGT. The CDR3 DNA sequence: TGTGCCAGCAGTGAGACAGATGGCTACACCTTC. Amino acids: CASSETDGYTF.

This clonotype was recorded a few times. V and J are TRBV11-3 and TRBJ2-7; 7 positions agree with TRBD2. The J segment lost 7 bases and the V segment lost 8 bases, leaving 8 bases of the junction unmatched. The CDR3 runs to 12 residues. CDR1 SGHNT and CDR2 YENEEA come from the germline V gene. In DNA, the CDR3 is TGTGCCAGCGGTGCCGGCGGGGGAGAGCAGTACTTC. Its translation: CASGAGGGEQYF. The full variable domain, its missing parts supplied by reference TRBV11-3 and TRBJ2-7, is EAGVVQSPRYKIIEKKQPVAFWCNPISGHNTLYWYLQNLGQGPELLIRYENEEAVDDSQLPKDRFSAERLKGVDSTLKIQPAELGDSAVYLCASGAGGGEQYFGPGTRLTVT.

This clonotype was recorded at least ten times. The V call is TRBV6-1, the J call TRBJ2-6, with 10 positions matching TRBD1. Trimming at V came to 0 bases and at J to 0 bases, leaving 11 bases not matched to a gene. Germline V gene lookup returns CDR1 MNHNS and CDR2 SASEGT. The length of the CDR3 is 21 residues. This chain's CDR3 is CASSEALPGTGEGSGANVLTF. The CDR3 DNA reads as TGTGCCAGCAGTGAAGCCCTTCCTGGGACAGGGGAAGGCTCTGGGGCCAACGTCCTGACTTTC.

A few counts support this clonotype. This rearrangement joins TRBV7-9 to TRBJ2-7; maybe TRBD1 (6 bases). Germline CDR1 reads SEHNR; CDR2 reads FQNEAQ (reference sequence). The CDR3 spans 14 residues. V lost 5 bases to trimming and J lost 7 bases, with 18 bases between them. This CDR3 reads CASSGRDTPREQYF. Written as DNA, the CDR3 is TGTGCCAGCAGCGGTCGGGACACCCCTCGGGAGCAGTACTTC.

The chain combines TRBV20-1 with TRBJ2-1; TRBD2 matches 9 bases. The CDR3 is made up of 15 amino acids. Germline V gene sequence: CDR1 DFQATT, CDR2 SNEGSKA (reference sequence). J gave up 9 bases and V 6 bases, and 15 bases lay outside the gene matches. The CDR3 nucleotides are TGCAGTGCCTCCCTTGGGACTAGCTTTATTTTTGAGCAGTTCTTC. It codes for CSASLGTSFIFEQFF.

This clonotype came up many times. The chain combines TRBV28 with TRBJ1-4; 7 positions agree with TRBD1. Unmatched junction bases numbered 18, after V lost 8 bases and J lost 3 bases. The CDR3 runs 18 residues. The germline V gene has CDR1 MDHEN and CDR2 SYDVKM. This CDR3 is CASFPPSRGRGPNEKLFF. The CDR3 bases are TGTGCCAGCTTCCCCCCGTCGAGGGGGCGAGGCCCTAATGAAAAACTGTTTTTT.

This clonotype turned up a few times. This chain links TRBV4-3 with TRBJ1-1; D gene ambiguous. Germline CDR1 is LGHNA and CDR2 is YSLEER. Between the trimmed V and J ends, which lost 0 bases and 2 bases, there was a span of 13 bases. The CDR3 totals 16 residues. The CDR3 coding sequence is TGCGCCAGCAGCCAAGATAGTTTGGCAGCTAACACTGAAGCTTTCTTT. Amino acid sequence: CASSQDSLAANTEAFF.

This clonotype turned up a few times. The chain carries TRBV3-1 and TRBJ2-3; D unclear. The V gene's germline CDR1 is LGHDT and CDR2 YNNKEL (reference sequence). The length of the CDR3 is 13 residues. V was clipped by 1 base and J by 13 bases, with 15 bases between them. The CDR3 DNA reads as TGTGCCAGCAGCCAAGTAGACACGGGCCGGGAGTATTTT. Its translation is CASSQVDTGREYF.

This clonotype was observed a handful of times. The rearrangement uses TRBV6-6 and TRBJ2-2; 11 bases line up with TRBD2. The CDR3 has 18 amino acids. Germline V gene data show CDR1 as MNHNY and CDR2 as SVGAGI (reference sequence). V trimming: 4 bases; J trimming: 6 bases; junction bases outside the gene matches: 13. CDR3 in DNA: TGTGCCAGCAGTTCTAGAAGCCTTAGCGGGGGGGGACCCGGGGAGCTGTTTTTT. Amino acid sequence: CASSSRSLSGGGPGELFF.

The CDR3 bases are TGTGCCAGTAGTTTGGGGTTGGCTAACTATGGCTACACCTTC. Residues: CASSLGLANYGYTF. The chain is built from TRBV19 and TRBJ1-2; D is unclear. Germline CDR1 LNHDA, CDR2 SQIVND (reference sequence). CDR3 length equals 14 residues. V gave up 5 bases and J gave up 0 bases, with 10 bases separating them.

V usage is TRBV20-1 and J usage is TRBJ2-1; 11 bases match TRBD2. The CDR3 length is 14 residues. Germline loops: CDR1 DFQATT, CDR2 SNEGSKA (reference sequence). The V gene end was trimmed by 6 bases and the J gene end by 3 bases; junction bases not matched to a gene: 4. The CDR3 sequence is CSASTSGGYNEQFF. In DNA form, the CDR3 reads TGCAGTGCGTCTACTAGCGGGGGCTACAATGAGCAGTTCTTC.

This clonotype came up many times. V is TRBV6-5 and J is TRBJ1-5, with TRBD1 as a possible D gene (5 bases). Trimming took off 5 bases at V and 3 bases at J, with 11 bases between the two ends. CDR3 length equals 14 residues. From germline, CDR1 is MNHEY and CDR2 SVGAGI. The DNA for the CDR3 is TGTGCCAGCAGTAGGGACGGGCTCAATCAGCCCCAGCATTTT. Amino acids: CASSRDGLNQPQHF.